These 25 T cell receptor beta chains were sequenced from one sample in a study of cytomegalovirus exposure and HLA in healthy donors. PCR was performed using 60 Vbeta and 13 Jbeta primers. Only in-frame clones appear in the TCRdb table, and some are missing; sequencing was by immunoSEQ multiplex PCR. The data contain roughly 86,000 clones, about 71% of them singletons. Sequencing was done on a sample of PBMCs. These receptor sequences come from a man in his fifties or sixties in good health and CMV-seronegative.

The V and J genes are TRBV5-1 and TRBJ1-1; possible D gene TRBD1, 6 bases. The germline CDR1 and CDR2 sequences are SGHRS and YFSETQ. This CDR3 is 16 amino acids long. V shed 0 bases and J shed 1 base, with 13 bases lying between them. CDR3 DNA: TGCGCCAGCAGCTTGGTGGTGGCAGGGGCGAACACTGAAGCTTTCTTT. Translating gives CASSLVVAGANTEAFF. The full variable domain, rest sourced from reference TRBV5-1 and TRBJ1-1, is KAGVTQTPRYLIKTRGQQVTLSCSPISGHRSVSWYQQTPGQGLQFLFEYFSETQRNKGNFPGRFSGRQFSNSRSEMNVSTLELGDSALYLCASSLVVAGANTEAFFGQGTRLTVV.

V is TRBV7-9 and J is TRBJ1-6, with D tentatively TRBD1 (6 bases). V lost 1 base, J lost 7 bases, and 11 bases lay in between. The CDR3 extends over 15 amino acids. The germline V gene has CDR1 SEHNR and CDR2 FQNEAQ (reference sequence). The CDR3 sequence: CASSLGQVENSPLHF. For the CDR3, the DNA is TGTGCCAGCAGCTTAGGACAGGTGGAAAATTCACCCCTCCACTTT.

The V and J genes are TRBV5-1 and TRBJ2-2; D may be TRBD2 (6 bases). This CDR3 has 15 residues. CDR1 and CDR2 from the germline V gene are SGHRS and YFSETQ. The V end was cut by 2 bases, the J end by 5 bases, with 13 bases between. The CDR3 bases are TGCGCCAGCAGCTTCGGGACTTGGGAAACCGGGGAGCTGTTTTTT. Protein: CASSFGTWETGELFF.

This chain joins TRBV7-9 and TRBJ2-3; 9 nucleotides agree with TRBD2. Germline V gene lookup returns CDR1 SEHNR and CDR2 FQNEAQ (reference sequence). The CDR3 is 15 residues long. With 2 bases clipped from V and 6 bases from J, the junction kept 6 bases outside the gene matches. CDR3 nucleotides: TGTGCCAGCAGCTTACCTGCGGGGGGGCTGGATACGCAGTATTTT. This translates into CASSLPAGGLDTQYF.

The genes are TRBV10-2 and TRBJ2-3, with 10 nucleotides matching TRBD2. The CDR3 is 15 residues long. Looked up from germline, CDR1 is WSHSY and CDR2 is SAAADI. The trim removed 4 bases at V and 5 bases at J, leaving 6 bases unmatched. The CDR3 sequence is CASSGSGGALDTQYF. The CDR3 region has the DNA TGCGCCAGCAGTGGGAGCGGGGGGGCGTTAGATACGCAGTATTTT.

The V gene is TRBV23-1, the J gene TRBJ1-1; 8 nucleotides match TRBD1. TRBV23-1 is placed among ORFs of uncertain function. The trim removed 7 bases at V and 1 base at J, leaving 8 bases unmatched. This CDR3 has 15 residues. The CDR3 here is CASTQRDRSNTEAFF. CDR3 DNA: TGCGCCAGCACCCAACGGGACAGGTCGAACACTGAAGCTTTCTTT.

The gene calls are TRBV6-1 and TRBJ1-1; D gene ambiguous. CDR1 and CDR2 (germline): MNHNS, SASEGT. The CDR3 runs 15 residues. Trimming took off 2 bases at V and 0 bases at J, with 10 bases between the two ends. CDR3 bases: TGTGCCAGCAGTGAAATGCGGGTATTGAACACTGAAGCTTTCTTT. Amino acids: CASSEMRVLNTEAFF.

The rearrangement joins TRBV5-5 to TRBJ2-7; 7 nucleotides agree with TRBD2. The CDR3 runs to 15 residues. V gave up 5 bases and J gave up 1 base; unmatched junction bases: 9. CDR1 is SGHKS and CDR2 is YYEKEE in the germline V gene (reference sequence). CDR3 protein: CASSPTASGSYEQYF. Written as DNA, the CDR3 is TGTGCCAGCAGTCCCACGGCTAGCGGTTCCTACGAGCAGTACTTC.

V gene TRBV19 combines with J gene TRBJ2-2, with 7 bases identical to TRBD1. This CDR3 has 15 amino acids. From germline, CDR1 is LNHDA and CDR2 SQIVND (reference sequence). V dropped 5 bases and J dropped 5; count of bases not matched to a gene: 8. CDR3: CASSPPGQRTGELFF. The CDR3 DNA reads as TGTGCCAGTAGTCCCCCGGGACAGCGAACCGGGGAGCTGTTTTTT.

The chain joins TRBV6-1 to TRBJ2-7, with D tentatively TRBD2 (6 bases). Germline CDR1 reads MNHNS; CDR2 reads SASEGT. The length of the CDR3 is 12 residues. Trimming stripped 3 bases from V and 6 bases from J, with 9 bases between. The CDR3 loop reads CASSDGGFEQYF. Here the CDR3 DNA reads TGTGCCAGCAGTGACGGAGGGTTCGAGCAGTACTTC.

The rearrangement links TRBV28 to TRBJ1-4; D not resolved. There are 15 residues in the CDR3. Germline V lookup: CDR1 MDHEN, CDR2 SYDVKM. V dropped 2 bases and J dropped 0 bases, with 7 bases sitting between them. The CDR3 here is CASSLPVPTNEKLFF. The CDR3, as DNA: TGTGCCAGCAGTTTACCGGTCCCAACTAATGAAAAACTGTTTTTT.

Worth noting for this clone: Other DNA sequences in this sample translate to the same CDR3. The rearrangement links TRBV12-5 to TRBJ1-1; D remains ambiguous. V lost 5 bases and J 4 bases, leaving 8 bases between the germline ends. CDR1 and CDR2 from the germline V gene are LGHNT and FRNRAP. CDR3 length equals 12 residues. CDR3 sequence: CASGPGGTEAFF. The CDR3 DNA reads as TGTGCTAGTGGTCCCGGCGGCACTGAAGCTTTCTTT. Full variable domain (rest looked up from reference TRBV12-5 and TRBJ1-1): DARVTQTPRHKVTEMGQEVTMRCQPILGHNTVFWYRQTMMQGLELLAYFRNRAPLDDSGMPKDRFSAEMPDATLATLKIQPSEPRDSAVYFCASGPGGTEAFFGQGTRLTVV.

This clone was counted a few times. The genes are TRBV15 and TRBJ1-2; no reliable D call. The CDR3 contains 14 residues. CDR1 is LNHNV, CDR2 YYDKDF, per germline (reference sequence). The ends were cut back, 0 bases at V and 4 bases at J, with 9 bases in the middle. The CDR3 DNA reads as TGTGCCACCAGCAGAGATTTACGGGTCTATGGCTACACCTTC. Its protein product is CATSRDLRVYGYTF.

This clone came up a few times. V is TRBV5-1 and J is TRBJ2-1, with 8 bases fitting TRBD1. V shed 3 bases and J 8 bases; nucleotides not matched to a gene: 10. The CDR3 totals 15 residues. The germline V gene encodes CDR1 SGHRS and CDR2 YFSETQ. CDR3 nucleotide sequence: TGCGCCAGCAGCTCCCACAGGGGGGAGAACGATGAGCAGTTCTTC. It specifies CASSSHRGENDEQFF.

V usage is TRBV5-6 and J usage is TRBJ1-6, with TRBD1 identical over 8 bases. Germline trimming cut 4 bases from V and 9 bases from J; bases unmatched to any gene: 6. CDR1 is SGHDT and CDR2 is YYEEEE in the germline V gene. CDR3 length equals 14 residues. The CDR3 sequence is CASSPTGGVSPLHF. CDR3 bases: TGTGCCAGCAGCCCCACAGGGGGGGTTTCACCCCTCCACTTT.

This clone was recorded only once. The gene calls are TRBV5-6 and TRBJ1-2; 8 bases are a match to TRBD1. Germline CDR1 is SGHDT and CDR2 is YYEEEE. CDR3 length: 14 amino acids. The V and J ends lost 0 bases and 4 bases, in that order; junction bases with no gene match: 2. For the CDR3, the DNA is TGTGCCAGCAGCTTGGACAGGGGGGGCTATGGCTACACCTTC. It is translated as CASSLDRGGYGYTF.

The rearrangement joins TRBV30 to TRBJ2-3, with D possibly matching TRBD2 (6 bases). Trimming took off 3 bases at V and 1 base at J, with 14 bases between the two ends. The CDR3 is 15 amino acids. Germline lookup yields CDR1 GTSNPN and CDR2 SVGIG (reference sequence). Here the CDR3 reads CAWSPGGAGTDTQYF. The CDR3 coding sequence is TGTGCCTGGAGCCCGGGCGGGGCAGGCACAGATACGCAGTATTTT. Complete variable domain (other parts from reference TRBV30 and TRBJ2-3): SQTIHQWPATLVQPVGSPLSLECTVEGTSNPNLYWYRQAAGRGLQLLFYSVGIGQISSEVPQNLSASRPQDRQFILSSKKLLLSDSGFYLCAWSPGGAGTDTQYFGPGTRLTVL.

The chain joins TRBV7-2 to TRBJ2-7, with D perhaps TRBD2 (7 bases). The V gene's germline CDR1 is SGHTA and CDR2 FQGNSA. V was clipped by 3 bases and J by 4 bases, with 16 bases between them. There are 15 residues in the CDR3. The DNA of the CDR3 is TGTGCCAGCAGCTTCTCGGGGGGCCAACGTTACGAGCAGTACTTC. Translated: CASSFSGGQRYEQYF.

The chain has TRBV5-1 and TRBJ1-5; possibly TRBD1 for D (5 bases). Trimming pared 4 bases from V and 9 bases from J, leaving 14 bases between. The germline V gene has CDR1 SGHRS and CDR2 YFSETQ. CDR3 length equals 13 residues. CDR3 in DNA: TGCGCCAGCAGCCCGGGGGTTTCGATGCCCCAGCATTTT. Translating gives CASSPGVSMPQHF. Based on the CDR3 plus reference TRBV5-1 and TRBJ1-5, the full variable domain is KAGVTQTPRYLIKTRGQQVTLSCSPISGHRSVSWYQQTPGQGLQFLFEYFSETQRNKGNFPGRFSGRQFSNSRSEMNVSTLELGDSALYLCASSPGVSMPQHFGDGTRLSIL.

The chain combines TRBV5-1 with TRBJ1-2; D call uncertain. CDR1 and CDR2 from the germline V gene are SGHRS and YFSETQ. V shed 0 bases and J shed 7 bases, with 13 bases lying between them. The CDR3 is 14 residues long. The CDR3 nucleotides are TGCGCCAGCAGCTTGGCCCCGGGGTCCTTTGGCTACACCTTC. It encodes CASSLAPGSFGYTF. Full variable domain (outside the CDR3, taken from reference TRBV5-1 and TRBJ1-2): KAGVTQTPRYLIKTRGQQVTLSCSPISGHRSVSWYQQTPGQGLQFLFEYFSETQRNKGNFPGRFSGRQFSNSRSEMNVSTLELGDSALYLCASSLAPGSFGYTFGSGTRLTVV.

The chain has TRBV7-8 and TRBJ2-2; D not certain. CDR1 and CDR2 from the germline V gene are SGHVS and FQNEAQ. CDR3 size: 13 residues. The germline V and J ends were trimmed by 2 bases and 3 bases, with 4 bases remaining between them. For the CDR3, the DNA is TGTGCCAGCAGCTTATTAGACACCGGGGAGCTGTTTTTT. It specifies CASSLLDTGELFF.

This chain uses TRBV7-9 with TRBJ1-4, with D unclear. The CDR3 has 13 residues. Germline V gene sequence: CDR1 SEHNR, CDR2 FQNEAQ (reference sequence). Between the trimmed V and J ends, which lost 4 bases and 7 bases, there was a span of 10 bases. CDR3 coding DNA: TGTGCCAGCAGCTCAACCCCACTTGAAAAACTGTTTTTT. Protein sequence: CASSSTPLEKLFF. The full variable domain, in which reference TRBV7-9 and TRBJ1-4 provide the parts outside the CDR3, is DTGVSQNPRHKITKRGQNVTFRCDPISEHNRLYWYRQTLGQGPEFLTYFQNEAQLEKSRLLSDRFSAERPKGSFSTLEIQRTEQGDSAMYLCASSSTPLEKLFFGSGTQLSVL.

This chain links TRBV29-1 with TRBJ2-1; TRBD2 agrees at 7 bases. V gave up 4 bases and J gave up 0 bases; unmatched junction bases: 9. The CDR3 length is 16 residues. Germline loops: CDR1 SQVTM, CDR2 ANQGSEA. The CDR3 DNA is TGCAGCGTTGTTCCCAGCGGGGCTAGCTCCTACAATGAGCAGTTCTTC. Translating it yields CSVVPSGASSYNEQFF.

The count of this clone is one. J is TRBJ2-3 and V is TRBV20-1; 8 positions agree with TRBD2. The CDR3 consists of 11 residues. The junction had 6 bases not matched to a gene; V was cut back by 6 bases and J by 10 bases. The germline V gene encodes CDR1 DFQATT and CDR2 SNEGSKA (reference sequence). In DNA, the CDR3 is TGCAGTGCGGAGAGCGGGGGATCGCAGTATTTT. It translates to CSAESGGSQYF.

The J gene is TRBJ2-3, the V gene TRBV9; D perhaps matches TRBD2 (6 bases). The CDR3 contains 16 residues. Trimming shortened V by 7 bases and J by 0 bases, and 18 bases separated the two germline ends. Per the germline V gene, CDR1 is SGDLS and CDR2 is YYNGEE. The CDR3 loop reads CASAGSDSPSTDTQYF. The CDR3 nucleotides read TGTGCCAGCGCGGGATCCGACAGCCCTAGCACAGATACGCAGTATTTT.